One sample yielded the 13 T cell receptor beta chains listed below, sequenced in a study of T cells in Graves' hyperthyroidism and ophthalmopathy. Authors of the study amplified TCR beta CDR3 regions from RNA transcripts. A first-round RT-PCR of the TCR CDR3 used the HTBI primer set. TCRdb re-called the multiplex PCR reads through MiXCR, storing one row per CDR3 protein. The sample lists fewer than 750,000 distinct CDR3 sequences, over 12% occurring once. The sequenced sample consisted of blood. These receptors came from a woman in her thirties or forties with Graves' ophthalmopathy.

In this sample, this clonotype turned up many times. CDR3 nucleotides: TGTGCCATCAGTGAATTGGGGGGGGGCAATCAGCCCCAGCATTTT. This translates into CAISELGGGNQPQHF. The J gene is TRBJ1-5, the V gene TRBV10-3; TRBD1 might be the D (5 bases). CDR1 is ENHRY, CDR2 SYGVKD, per germline. V was shortened by 3 bases and J by 2 bases, with 11 bases between the two germline ends. This CDR3 has 15 residues.

J is TRBJ1-2 and V is TRBV12-3 or TRBV12-4, with D unresolved. Trimming left V 6 bases short and J 7 bases short, with 15 bases between. The length of the CDR3 is 13 residues. The chain's CDR3 is CASSPTPASGYTF. In DNA form, the CDR3 reads TGTGCCAGCAGCCCGACTCCGGCAAGTGGCTACACCTTC.

This clonotype appeared a few times. The genes are TRBV19 and TRBJ1-1; D might be TRBD1 (5 bases). Per the germline V gene, CDR1 is LNHDA and CDR2 is SQIVND (reference sequence). This CDR3 has 17 amino acids. Trimming took 3 bases from V and 4 from J, leaving 21 bases between them. In nucleotides, the CDR3 is TGTGCCAGTAGTATGGGGACCGGGGGTTCTTCATTCACTGAAGCTTTCTTT. Amino acid sequence: CASSMGTGGSSFTEAFF.

There are many counts of this clonotype. The V call is TRBV30, the J call TRBJ1-5; D ambiguous. The ends were cut back, 0 bases at V and 7 bases at J, with 10 bases in the middle. The germline CDR1 and CDR2 sequences are GTSNPN and SVGIG (reference sequence). The CDR3 has 13 amino acids. CDR3 DNA sequence: TGTGCCTGGAGTGTACATAGTGGACAGCCCCAGCATTTT. This gives the protein CAWSVHSGQPQHF. The full variable domain, completed using reference TRBV30 and TRBJ1-5, is SQTIHQWPATLVQPVGSPLSLECTVEGTSNPNLYWYRQAAGRGLQLLFYSVGIGQISSEVPQNLSASRPQDRQFILSSKKLLLSDSGFYLCAWSVHSGQPQHFGDGTRLSIL.

The table lists this clonotype with many counts. This sequence joins TRBV11-2 and TRBJ2-2; 7 nucleotides match TRBD2. Looked up from germline, CDR1 is SGHAT and CDR2 is FQNNGV. This CDR3 has 15 amino acids. After removal of 3 bases from V and 3 bases from J, the junction contained 4 bases not matched to a gene. The CDR3: CASSLGGGYTGELFF. The CDR3 DNA reads TGTGCCAGCAGCTTGGGCGGGGGTTACACCGGGGAGCTGTTTTTT.

J is TRBJ2-7 and V is TRBV29-1; 8 positions match TRBD2. The CDR3 is 13 amino acids. Germline values: CDR1 SQVTM, CDR2 ANQGSEA. V lost 7 bases, J lost 1 base, and 6 bases stayed unmatched. CDR3 DNA sequence: TGCAGCGCGAGCGGGAGTACATCCTACGAGCAGTACTTC. Translating it yields CSASGSTSYEQYF.

The rearrangement links TRBV28 to TRBJ2-5, with D possibly matching TRBD1 (5 bases). V was pared by 5 bases and J by 7 bases, with 14 bases between. The CDR3 loop spans 13 amino acids. Looked up from germline, CDR1 is MDHEN and CDR2 is SYDVKM. The CDR3 DNA reads as TGTGCCAGCAGTGAAGGGGCCCCGGGGACCCAGTACTTC. It is translated as CASSEGAPGTQYF.

This chain connects TRBV4-3 to TRBJ1-5; D unresolved. This CDR3 contains 15 residues. The germline V gene has CDR1 LGHNA and CDR2 YSLEER. The ends were cut back, 1 base at V and 4 bases at J, with 11 bases in the middle. The CDR3 DNA sequence: TGCGCCAGCAGCCAAGTTCTTACAGCTAATCAGCCCCAGCATTTT. Protein: CASSQVLTANQPQHF.

This clonotype was counted many times. This chain connects TRBV7-6 to TRBJ2-5; D gene unclear. The germline gives CDR1 SGHVS, CDR2 FNYEAQ. V was clipped by 3 bases and J by 1 base, with 9 bases between them. The CDR3 is made up of 14 amino acids. CDR3 amino acids: CASSFEGSQETQYF. CDR3 sequence (DNA): TGTGCCAGCAGCTTTGAAGGGTCCCAAGAGACCCAGTACTTC.

In this sample, this clonotype turned up many times. V is TRBV11-2 and J is TRBJ2-7; maybe TRBD1 (5 bases). This CDR3 region has 14 residues. Per germline, CDR1 SGHAT and CDR2 FQNNGV. The V end lost 2 bases, the J end lost 4 bases, and 12 bases lay between the germline ends. The CDR3 loop reads CASSLSGAPYEQYF. CDR3 nucleotide sequence: TGTGCCAGCAGCTTATCTGGGGCTCCGTACGAGCAGTACTTC.

This clonotype has a count of ten or more. V gene TRBV7-2 combines with J gene TRBJ1-1; the D is unclear. Germline V gene lookup returns CDR1 SGHTA and CDR2 FQGNSA. This CDR3 contains 15 residues. Trimming took off 3 bases at V and 0 bases at J, with 11 bases between the two ends. As DNA, the CDR3 is TGTGCCAGCAGCTTCACAGTGAACCTGAACACTGAAGCTTTCTTT. The encoded protein is CASSFTVNLNTEAFF.

This clonotype has a count of ten or more. This sequence joins TRBV19 and TRBJ1-3; no definite D call. The germline V and J ends were trimmed by 3 bases and 5 bases, with 17 bases remaining between them. The length of the CDR3 is 16 residues. Germline V gives CDR1 LNHDA, CDR2 SQIVND (reference sequence). This chain's CDR3 is CASSIGQLPRRNTIYF. The CDR3 nucleotides read TGTGCCAGTAGTATCGGCCAGCTGCCGAGGAGAAACACCATATATTTT.

The table lists this clonotype with many counts. This rearrangement joins TRBV12-5 to TRBJ2-2, with D unclear. Germline CDR1 reads LGHNT; CDR2 reads FRNRAP. The CDR3 totals 14 residues. V lost 2 bases, J lost 2 bases, and 6 bases lay in between. This chain's CDR3 is CASGLSQNTGELFF. CDR3 nucleotides: TGTGCTAGTGGTTTGTCCCAAAACACCGGGGAGCTGTTTTTT.